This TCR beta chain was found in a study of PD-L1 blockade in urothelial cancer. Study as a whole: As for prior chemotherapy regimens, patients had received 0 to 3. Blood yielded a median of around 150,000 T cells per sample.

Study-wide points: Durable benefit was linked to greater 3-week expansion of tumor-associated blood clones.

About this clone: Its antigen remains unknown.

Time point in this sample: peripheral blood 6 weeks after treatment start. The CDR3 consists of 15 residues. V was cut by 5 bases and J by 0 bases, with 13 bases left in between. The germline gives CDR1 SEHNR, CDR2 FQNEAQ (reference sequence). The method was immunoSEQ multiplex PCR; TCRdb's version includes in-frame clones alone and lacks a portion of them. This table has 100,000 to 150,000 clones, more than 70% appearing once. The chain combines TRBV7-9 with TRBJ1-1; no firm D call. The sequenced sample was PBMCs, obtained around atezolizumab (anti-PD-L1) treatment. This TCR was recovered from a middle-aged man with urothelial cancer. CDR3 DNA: TGTGCCAGCAGCCTACTAGGAATAATGAACACTGAAGCTTTCTTT. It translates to CASSLLGIMNTEAFF. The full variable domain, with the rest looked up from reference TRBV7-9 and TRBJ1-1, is DTGVSQNPRHKITKRGQNVTFRCDPISEHNRLYWYRQTLGQGPEFLTYFQNEAQLEKSRLLSDRFSAERPKGSFSTLEIQRTEQGDSAMYLCASSLLGIMNTEAFFGQGTRLTVV.